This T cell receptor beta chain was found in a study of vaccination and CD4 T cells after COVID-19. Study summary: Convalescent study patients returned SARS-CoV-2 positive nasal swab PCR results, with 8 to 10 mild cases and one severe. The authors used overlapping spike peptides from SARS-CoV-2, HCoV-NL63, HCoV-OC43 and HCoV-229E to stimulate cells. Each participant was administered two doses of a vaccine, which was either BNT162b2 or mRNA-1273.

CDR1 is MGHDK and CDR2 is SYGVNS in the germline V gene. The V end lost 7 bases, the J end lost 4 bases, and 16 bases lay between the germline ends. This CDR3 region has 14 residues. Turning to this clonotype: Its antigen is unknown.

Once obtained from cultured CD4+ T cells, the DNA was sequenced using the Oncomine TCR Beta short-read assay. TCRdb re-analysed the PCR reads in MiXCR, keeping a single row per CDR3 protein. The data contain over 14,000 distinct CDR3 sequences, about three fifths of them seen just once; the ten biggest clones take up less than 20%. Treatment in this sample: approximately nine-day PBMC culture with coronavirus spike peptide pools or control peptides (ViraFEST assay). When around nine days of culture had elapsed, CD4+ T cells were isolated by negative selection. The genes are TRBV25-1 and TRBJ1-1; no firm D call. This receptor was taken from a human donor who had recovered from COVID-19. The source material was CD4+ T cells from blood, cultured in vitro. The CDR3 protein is CASIGPGLSTEAFF. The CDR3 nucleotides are TGTGCCAGCATTGGTCCTGGTTTGAGCACTGAAGCTTTCTTT.